One sample yielded the 18 T cell receptor beta chains listed below, sequenced in a study of blood T cells in healthy people across ages. A sample-barcoded 5' primer and a J-beta primer mix were used in a second PCR of about 7 to 11 cycles. Via MiXCR, TCRdb re-called the 5' RACE reads, giving one row per CDR3 protein. The sample has about 1.7 million distinct CDR3 sequences, roughly 30% seen once; the top ten hold 6.5% to 8.5%. Sample: blood. Every receptor here comes from a woman aged 25 to 39 in good health.

The genes are TRBV7-3 and TRBJ2-1; D call uncertain. Germline-derived CDR1 and CDR2 are SGHTA and FQGTGA. The V end was cut by 4 bases, the J end by 8 bases, with 12 bases between. CDR3 length: 13 residues. The CDR3 sequence: CASSSSASDEQFF. CDR3 DNA sequence: TGTGCCAGCAGCTCATCCGCCTCGGATGAGCAGTTCTTC.

This clonotype has at least ten counts. The rearrangement joins TRBV4-1 to TRBJ2-7, with 11 bases fitting TRBD2. The CDR3 runs to 16 residues. Germline CDR1 MGHRA, CDR2 YSYEKL. The junction had 6 bases not matched to a gene; V was cut back by 3 bases and J by 2 bases. The CDR3 DNA reads TGCGCCAGCAGCCACACCGGGACTAGCGGTACCTACGAGCAGTACTTC. Protein sequence: CASSHTGTSGTYEQYF.

The rearrangement uses TRBV24-1 and TRBJ2-1; D may be TRBD2 (7 bases). V was pared by 0 bases and J by 0 bases, with 8 bases between. The CDR3 has 16 amino acids. Germline CDR1 reads KGHDR; CDR2 reads SFDVKD. The CDR3 is CATSDLRGGSYNEQFF. CDR3 DNA sequence: TGTGCCACCAGTGATTTGAGGGGGGGCTCCTACAATGAGCAGTTCTTC.

J is TRBJ1-6 and V is TRBV10-3; D perhaps matches TRBD1 (6 bases). V was shortened by 0 bases and J by 6 bases, with 12 bases between the two germline ends. This CDR3 has 16 amino acids. Germline lookup yields CDR1 ENHRY and CDR2 SYGVKD. Written as DNA, the CDR3 is TGTGCCATCAGTGAGTCAACAGGGTACCGTAATTCACCCCTCCACTTT. Translated: CAISESTGYRNSPLHF.

The chain carries TRBV12-3 or TRBV12-4 and TRBJ1-2; no clear D gene. The V end was cut by 1 base, the J end by 6 bases, with 12 bases between. CDR3 size: 14 residues. The CDR3 is CASSLGSRYNGYTF. The DNA for the CDR3 is TGTGCCAGCAGTTTAGGGTCGCGGTACAATGGCTACACCTTC.

The chain uses TRBV5-5 and TRBJ2-7; no clear D. V dropped 2 bases and J dropped 2 bases, with 17 bases sitting between them. Germline lookup yields CDR1 SGHKS and CDR2 YYEKEE (reference sequence). This CDR3 is 16 amino acids long. The CDR3 reads CASSFDRDGMTYEQYF. For the CDR3, the DNA is TGTGCCAGCAGCTTTGACCGTGACGGAATGACCTACGAGCAGTACTTC.

This clonotype was seen a handful of times. The V call is TRBV30, the J call TRBJ1-1; D uncertain. This CDR3 comprises 13 residues. The germline V gene has CDR1 GTSNPN and CDR2 SVGIG (reference sequence). V dropped 0 bases and J dropped 1 base, with 6 bases sitting between them. CDR3 protein: CAWSVQTNTEAFF. CDR3 in DNA: TGTGCCTGGAGTGTACAGACGAACACTGAAGCTTTCTTT.

The chain uses TRBV4-1 and TRBJ1-2, with a tentative D call TRBD1 (5 bases). CDR3 length: 14 residues. The germline CDR1 and CDR2 sequences are MGHRA and YSYEKL. Trimming took off 6 bases at V and 5 bases at J, with 16 bases between the two ends. CDR3 region: CASSRPGTQYGYTF. CDR3 nucleotide sequence: TGCGCCAGCAGTCGACCCGGGACTCAGTATGGCTACACCTTC.

The V call is TRBV29-1, the J call TRBJ1-1; 7 nucleotides match TRBD1. Germline V CDR1 and CDR2: SQVTM, ANQGSEA. The CDR3 has 13 residues. The CDR3, as DNA: TGCAGTGTCGATGACAGGGTCAACACTGAAGCTTTCTTT. Translating it yields CSVDDRVNTEAFF.

CDR3 loop: CASRAGRRRSTDTQYF. The CDR3 nucleotides are TGTGCCAGCAGAGCGGGGAGAAGGAGGAGCACAGATACGCAGTATTTT. V is TRBV7-9 and J is TRBJ2-3, with 7 bases aligning to TRBD2. J lost 0 bases, V lost 6 bases, and 9 bases had no gene match. The CDR3 spans 16 residues. Germline CDR1 reads SEHNR; CDR2 reads FQNEAQ (reference sequence).

There are a few counts of this clonotype. V gene TRBV29-1 combines with J gene TRBJ1-2; TRBD1 might be the D (5 bases). The CDR3 runs to 13 residues. V dropped 7 bases and J dropped 0 bases, with 12 bases sitting between them. Germline CDR1 SQVTM, CDR2 ANQGSEA. CDR3 in DNA: TGCAGCGCCCCAGGGAACACTAACTATGGCTACACCTTC. Its protein product is CSAPGNTNYGYTF.

Worth noting for this clonotype: A clone one base away is much larger, so this may be a read error. The rearrangement joins TRBV20-1 to TRBJ2-1; D might be TRBD1 (6 bases). From germline, CDR1 is DFQATT and CDR2 SNEGSKA (reference sequence). This CDR3 contains 12 residues. DNA of the CDR3: TGCAGTGCTGGCTACAGGGACAACGAGCAGTTCTTC. Translated: CSAGYRDNEQFF.

The rearrangement links TRBV25-1 to TRBJ1-4; 7 nucleotides align to TRBD1. The V segment lost 1 base and the J segment 7 bases; nucleotides outside the gene matches: 9. Germline V gene data show CDR1 as MGHDK and CDR2 as SYGVNS. The CDR3 has 16 amino acids. Written as DNA, the CDR3 is TGTGCCAGCAGTGAATCCCCGACAGGGTTTGGTGAAAAACTGTTTTTT. It translates to CASSESPTGFGEKLFF.

The chain joins TRBV2 to TRBJ1-4; a possible D gene is TRBD1 (6 bases). The V gene lost 8 bases and the J gene lost 0 bases, with 13 bases spanning the gap. Germline CDR1 is SNHLY and CDR2 is FYNNEI. The CDR3 runs 15 residues. The CDR3, as DNA: TGTGCCAGCTCTAGACAGGCAACAACTAATGAAAAACTGTTTTTT. It encodes CASSRQATTNEKLFF.

The chain is built from TRBV13 and TRBJ1-1; a weak D match, TRBD1 (6 bases). The CDR3 runs 14 residues. Germline lookup yields CDR1 PRHDT and CDR2 FYEKMQ (reference sequence). The ends were cut back, 0 bases at V and 6 bases at J, with 11 bases in the middle. The CDR3 nucleotides read TGTGCCAGCAGCTTAGGAGGGGGAGTCGCTGAAGCTTTCTTT. Encoded protein: CASSLGGGVAEAFF.

This clonotype appeared a few times. The chain employs TRBV7-2 and TRBJ2-2, with D unclear. This CDR3 is built from 13 residues. Per the germline V gene, CDR1 is SGHTA and CDR2 is FQGNSA. The V end was cut by 2 bases, the J end by 6 bases, with 7 bases between. The CDR3 nucleotides are TGTGCCAGCAGCTTACAGGCAGCCGGGGAGCTGTTTTTT. Protein sequence: CASSLQAAGELFF. The full variable domain, completed using reference TRBV7-2 and TRBJ2-2, is GAGVSQSPSNKVTEKGKDVELRCDPISGHTALYWYRQSLGQGLEFLIYFQGNSAPDKSGLPSDRFSAERTGGSVSTLTIQRTQQEDSAVYLCASSLQAAGELFFGEGSRLTVL.

The chain employs TRBV5-5 and TRBJ2-7, with 8 bases identical to TRBD1. The CDR3 has 14 amino acids. J lost 6 bases, V lost 3 bases, and 8 bases had no gene match. The germline CDR1 and CDR2 sequences are SGHKS and YYEKEE (reference sequence). The CDR3 region has the DNA TGTGCCAGCAGCTGGGGGACAGGAATCGGCGAGCAGTACTTC. Protein sequence: CASSWGTGIGEQYF.

This clonotype turned up a few times. The chain recombines TRBV24-1 with TRBJ2-5, with TRBD1 matching over 7 bases. This CDR3 has 15 amino acids. The J segment lost 5 bases and the V segment lost 1 base, leaving 6 bases of the junction unmatched. Germline V gene data show CDR1 as KGHDR and CDR2 as SFDVKD. CDR3 in amino acids: CATSDFREGAETQYF. CDR3 nucleotide sequence: TGTGCCACCAGTGATTTCCGTGAGGGGGCCGAGACCCAGTACTTC.